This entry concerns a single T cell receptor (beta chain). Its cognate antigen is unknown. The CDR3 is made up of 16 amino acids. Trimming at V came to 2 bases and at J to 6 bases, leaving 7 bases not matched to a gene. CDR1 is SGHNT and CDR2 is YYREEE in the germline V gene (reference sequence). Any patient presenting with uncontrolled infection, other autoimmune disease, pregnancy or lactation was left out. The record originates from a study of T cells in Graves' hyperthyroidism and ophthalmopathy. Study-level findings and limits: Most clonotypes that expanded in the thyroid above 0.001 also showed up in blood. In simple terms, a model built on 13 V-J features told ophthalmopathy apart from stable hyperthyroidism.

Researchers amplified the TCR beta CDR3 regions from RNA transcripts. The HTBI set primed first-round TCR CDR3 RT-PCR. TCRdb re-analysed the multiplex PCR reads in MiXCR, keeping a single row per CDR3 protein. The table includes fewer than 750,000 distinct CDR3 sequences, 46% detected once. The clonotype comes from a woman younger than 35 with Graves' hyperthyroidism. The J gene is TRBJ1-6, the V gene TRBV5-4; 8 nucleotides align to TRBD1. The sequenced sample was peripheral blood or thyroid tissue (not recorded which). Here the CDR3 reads CASSLGQGVTNSPLHF. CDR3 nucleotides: TGTGCCAGCAGCTTAGGACAGGGAGTGACTAATTCACCCCTCCACTTT.